These T cell receptor beta chains were read from a single sample in a study of cytomegalovirus exposure and HLA in healthy donors. The assay was immunoSEQ multiplex PCR, and TCRdb's table has in-frame clones only and misses some. This table has 200,000 to 250,000 clones, around 90% appearing once. Material for sequencing was PBMCs. Receptors were obtained from a woman aged 18-29 years in good health and CMV-seropositive. Each CDR3 is given with its conserved first and last residue. A D gene is named only where the DNA matches it firmly. A row's size may be missing; if present it is once, few, many or a size class.

CDR3 DNA	CDR3 protein	CDR3 length	V gene	J gene	clone size	D gene
TGCAGCATCCGGGAGGCGGAGACAGATACGCAGTATTTT	CSIREAETDTQYF	13	TRBV29-1	TRBJ2-3	.	TRBD2
TGTGCCAGTAGTGACACCGGGACAGGGACTATCCGGTACTTC	CASSDTGTGTIRYF	14	TRBV19	TRBJ2-7	.	TRBD1
TGTGCCAGCAGTCAACAGAGGAACACTGAAGCTTTCTTT	CASSQQRNTEAFF	13	TRBV27	TRBJ1-1	.	.
TGTGCCAGCAGCTCCCGGTCCGAGGGCACTGAAGCTTTCTTT	CASSSRSEGTEAFF	14	TRBV7-9	TRBJ1-1	few	.
TGTGCCAGCTCACCAGAGGCACTTCAGCCCCAGCATTTT	CASSPEALQPQHF	13	TRBV18	TRBJ1-5	.	.
TGTGCCAGCAGTTCCCGCGGGGCGGGGAACTATGGCTACACCTTC	CASSSRGAGNYGYTF	15	TRBV27	TRBJ1-2	few	.
TGTGCCAGCTCGTCCGGGACTAGCGACACCGGGGAGCTGTTTTTT	CASSSGTSDTGELFF	15	TRBV18	TRBJ2-2	.	TRBD2
TGTGCCAGCAGTGAATCGGGTGGTGGAACTAGCGGCACAGATACGCAGTATTTT	CASSESGGGTSGTDTQYF	18	TRBV25-1	TRBJ2-3	.	TRBD2
TGCAGCGTTGAAAGGCAGGCGAATAATGAAAAACTGTTTTTT	CSVERQANNEKLFF	14	TRBV29-1	TRBJ1-4	.	.
TGTGCTAGTGGTTTCCGCGGGACAGAGACCCAGTACTTC	CASGFRGTETQYF	13	TRBV12-5	TRBJ2-5	.	.
TGTGCCAGCAGTAAGAAGCGGGAGGGGGGGCGGAACACCGGGGAGCTGTTTTTT	CASSKKREGGRNTGELFF	18	TRBV27	TRBJ2-2	.	TRBD2
TGTGCCAGCAGTTTCCTACTAGCGGGAGGGAACAATGAGCAGTTCTTC	CASSFLLAGGNNEQFF	16	TRBV27	TRBJ2-1	.	TRBD2
TGTGCCAGCAGTTACTCGAGCACTAGCAATCAGCCCCAGCATTTT	CASSYSSTSNQPQHF	15	TRBV6-5	TRBJ1-5	.	.
TGTGCCAGCAGTTACTTGGACAGAGCGTACGAGCAGTACTTC	CASSYLDRAYEQYF	14	TRBV6-6	TRBJ2-7	.	.
TGTGCCACCCCCGGACGGGGGGACTATGGCTACACCTTC	CATPGRGDYGYTF	13	TRBV28	TRBJ1-2	.	.
TGTGCCAGCAGCTTAGGGGGCAGAGACGAGCAGTACTTC	CASSLGGRDEQYF	13	TRBV7-3	TRBJ2-7	.	.
TGTGCCAGCAGACTAGCGGACCAAGAGACCCAGTACTTC	CASRLADQETQYF	13	TRBV2	TRBJ2-5	.	TRBD2
TGTGCCAGCAGCTACAGGGATAACTATGGCTACACCTTC	CASSYRDNYGYTF	13	TRBV5-4	TRBJ1-2	.	.
TGTGCCAGCAGACCGACAGGAGTCTCCTACGAGCAGTACTTC	CASRPTGVSYEQYF	14	TRBV2	TRBJ2-7	.	.
TGTGCCAGCAGCTATCCACGGAGGAACACTGAAGCTTTCTTT	CASSYPRRNTEAFF	14	TRBV11-2	TRBJ1-1	.	.
TGTGCCAGCAGCTTAGACCGTATAGACACTGAAGCTTTCTTT	CASSLDRIDTEAFF	14	TRBV13	TRBJ1-1	.	.
TGTGCCTGGAGTGTAGGGGCCCAGGTCATAGGAGAAAAACTGTTTTTT	CAWSVGAQVIGEKLFF	16	TRBV30	TRBJ1-4	.	.
TGTGCCAGCAGTTTAGGCCAGGGGGCCGGTGGGGCCAACGTCCTGACTTTC	CASSLGQGAGGANVLTF	17	TRBV27	TRBJ2-6	.	TRBD1
TGTGCCAGTAGCCCGACAAGGGGGCTCGGTCAGCCCCAGCATTTT	CASSPTRGLGQPQHF	15	TRBV19	TRBJ1-5	.	TRBD1
TGTGCCAGCAGCAACCGGGACAGGGTTGACACTGAAGCTTTCTTT	CASSNRDRVDTEAFF	15	TRBV9	TRBJ1-1	.	TRBD1
TGCGCCAGCAGCCGGCCGGGGGGGAGGGAGACCCAGTACTTC	CASSRPGGRETQYF	14	TRBV4-1	TRBJ2-5	.	TRBD2
TGTGCCAGCACCTTTGGAGGGTCGAACACCGGGGAGCTGTTTTTT	CASTFGGSNTGELFF	15	TRBV28	TRBJ2-2	.	.
TGTGCCAGCAGTGAAGCTAGGGACAGGTCAAGCTACGAGCAGTACTTC	CASSEARDRSSYEQYF	16	TRBV6-1	TRBJ2-7	.	TRBD1
TGTGCCAGCAGCTTGGGACTTCCCGGGGAGCTGTTTTTT	CASSLGLPGELFF	13	TRBV9	TRBJ2-2	.	.
TGTGCCAGCAGTCTACAACAGGGGAGTTTTAATACAGATACGCAGTATTTT	CASSLQQGSFNTDTQYF	17	TRBV27	TRBJ2-3	few	TRBD1
TGCAGCGTTGAAGCAACAGGGGGTGGCTATGGCTACACCTTC	CSVEATGGGYGYTF	14	TRBV29-1	TRBJ1-2	.	TRBD1
TGTGCCAGTAGTATAGCCGGGACAGGGGGCACCGGGGAGCTGTTTTTT	CASSIAGTGGTGELFF	16	TRBV19	TRBJ2-2	.	TRBD1
TGCGCCAGCAGCTCCCCGGGACAGAGCTCCTACGAGCAGTACTTC	CASSSPGQSSYEQYF	15	TRBV5-1	TRBJ2-7	.	TRBD1
TGTGCCAGCAGGGGTGGAGGGGAAGAGACCCAGTACTTC	CASRGGGEETQYF	13	TRBV28	TRBJ2-5	.	.
TGTGCCAGCAGCTACCAAAGTAGCCGCACAGATACGCAGTATTTT	CASSYQSSRTDTQYF	15	TRBV7-3	TRBJ2-3	.	.
TGTGCCAGCAGCCAAACAGGGGGCAGGAGCAATCAGCCCCAGCATTTT	CASSQTGGRSNQPQHF	16	TRBV2	TRBJ1-5	.	TRBD1
TGTGCCAGCAGCGCCGAGGGCATTGGCAATCAGCCCCAGCATTTT	CASSAEGIGNQPQHF	15	TRBV27	TRBJ1-5	.	.
TGTGCCAGCGGACAGCCCAGGGTAACGAGCTACGAGCAGTACTTC	CASGQPRVTSYEQYF	15	TRBV27	TRBJ2-7	.	.
TGTGCCAGTAGTAACAGGGTTGGCTACACCTTC	CASSNRVGYTF	11	TRBV19	TRBJ1-2	.	.
TGTGCCAGCAGTGGGACTGGTGGTGAGCAGTTCTTC	CASSGTGGEQFF	12	TRBV2	TRBJ2-1	.	.
TGCAGCGCCTGGCGGGCCTTCTCAGACCGCACAGATACGCAGTATTTT	CSAWRAFSDRTDTQYF	16	TRBV29-1	TRBJ2-3	.	.
TGTGCCAGCTCCCCTACCGGGACAGGGGCCCCCGGGAACACTGAAGCTTTCTTT	CASSPTGTGAPGNTEAFF	18	TRBV18	TRBJ1-1	.	TRBD1
TGTGCCAGCAGTCCACGGACAGGGGGCTTTCGTGAGCAGTTCTTC	CASSPRTGGFREQFF	15	TRBV27	TRBJ2-1	.	TRBD1
TGTGCCAGTAGTTCTTCTAGCGGGACAGGAAACATTCAGTACTTC	CASSSSSGTGNIQYF	15	TRBV19	TRBJ2-4	.	.
TGTGCCAGCAGGGGAGGACTAGCGGGAGTTGACGAGCAGTACTTC	CASRGGLAGVDEQYF	15	TRBV2	TRBJ2-7	.	TRBD2
TGTGCCAGCAGTTTAGTGACAGGGCCCGAGACTGAAGCTTTCTTT	CASSLVTGPETEAFF	15	TRBV27	TRBJ1-1	.	TRBD1
TGTGCCAGCACGGGTACCTGGACAGGGGGTAATGAAAAACTGTTTTTT	CASTGTWTGGNEKLFF	16	TRBV2	TRBJ1-4	.	TRBD1
TGTGCCAGCAGCAATACAGGGGGATCTGCCGAGCAGTACTTC	CASSNTGGSAEQYF	14	TRBV27	TRBJ2-7	.	TRBD1
TGTGCCAGCAGCGCTAGGGTGGAGGAACAGCAGTACTTC	CASSARVEEQQYF	13	TRBV9	TRBJ2-7	.	.
TGCGCCAGCAGCCAATCCGCGGGAGGATCCTACAATGAGCAGTTCTTC	CASSQSAGGSYNEQFF	16	TRBV4-1	TRBJ2-1	.	TRBD2
TGTGCCAGCAGGGCTTTGCGGGCAGGTTGGCATAGGGAGCAGTTCTTC	CASRALRAGWHREQFF	16	TRBV7-6	TRBJ2-1	.	.
TGCGCCAGCAGCGCGGGACTAGCGGGAGTTGACACAGATACGCAGTATTTT	CASSAGLAGVDTDTQYF	17	TRBV5-1	TRBJ2-3	.	TRBD2
TGTGCCAGCAGTAACCCGGGGGGAGAAGCTTTCTTT	CASSNPGGEAFF	12	TRBV28	TRBJ1-1	.	.
TGCGCCAGCAACGTCATATCGGGGGACAATGAGCAGTTCTTC	CASNVISGDNEQFF	14	TRBV5-1	TRBJ2-1	.	.
TGCGCCAGCAGCTTGGGAGCGTCTAGCACAGATACGCAGTATTTT	CASSLGASSTDTQYF	15	TRBV5-1	TRBJ2-3	.	.